This T cell receptor beta chain stems from a study of T-cell memory formation after mild COVID-19. TCRdb analysed the 5' RACE reads with MiXCR anew, one entry per CDR3 protein. The table includes around 320,000 distinct CDR3 sequences, over 25% detected once. Study findings and constraints: There were some responding clones in pre-infection memory, which suggested that cross-reactive memory had joined. Nothing showed for sure that second-wave clones peaking on day 37 were SARS-CoV-2 specific. CD4+ contracting clones lay mainly in CM and EM, CD8+ ones in EMRA.

As to this clonotype: Its antigen is not known. Its ends do not fully match the called genes, so a read error is possible.

Germline assignment: CDR1 SGHAT and CDR2 FQNNGV. CDR3 size: 16 residues. Sequenced sample: PBMCs or a T cell subset sorted from them (not recorded which). The rearrangement uses TRBV11-2 and TRBJ2-5; D might be TRBD1 or TRBD2, each matching 5 bases. The TCR originated in an adult woman who had mild COVID-19 (a few samples of this study predate the infection). Cell type and time point are not known. CDR3 amino acids: CASSLIPGAHQETQYF. In DNA form, the CDR3 reads TGTGCCAGCAGCTTAATCCCCGGGGCACACCAGGAGACCCAGTACTTC.